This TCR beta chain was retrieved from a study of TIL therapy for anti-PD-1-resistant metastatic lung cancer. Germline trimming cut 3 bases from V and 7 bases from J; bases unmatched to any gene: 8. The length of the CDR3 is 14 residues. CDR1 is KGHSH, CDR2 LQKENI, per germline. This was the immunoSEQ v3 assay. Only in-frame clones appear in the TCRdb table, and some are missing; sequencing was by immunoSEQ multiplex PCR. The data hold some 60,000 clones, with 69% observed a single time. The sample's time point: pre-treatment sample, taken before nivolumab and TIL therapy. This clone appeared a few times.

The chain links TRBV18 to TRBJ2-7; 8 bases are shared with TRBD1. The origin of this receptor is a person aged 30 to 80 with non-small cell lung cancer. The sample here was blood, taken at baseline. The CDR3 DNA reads TGTGCCAGCTCACCTCAGCAGGGGGCGGGGGAGCAGTACTTC. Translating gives CASSPQQGAGEQYF.